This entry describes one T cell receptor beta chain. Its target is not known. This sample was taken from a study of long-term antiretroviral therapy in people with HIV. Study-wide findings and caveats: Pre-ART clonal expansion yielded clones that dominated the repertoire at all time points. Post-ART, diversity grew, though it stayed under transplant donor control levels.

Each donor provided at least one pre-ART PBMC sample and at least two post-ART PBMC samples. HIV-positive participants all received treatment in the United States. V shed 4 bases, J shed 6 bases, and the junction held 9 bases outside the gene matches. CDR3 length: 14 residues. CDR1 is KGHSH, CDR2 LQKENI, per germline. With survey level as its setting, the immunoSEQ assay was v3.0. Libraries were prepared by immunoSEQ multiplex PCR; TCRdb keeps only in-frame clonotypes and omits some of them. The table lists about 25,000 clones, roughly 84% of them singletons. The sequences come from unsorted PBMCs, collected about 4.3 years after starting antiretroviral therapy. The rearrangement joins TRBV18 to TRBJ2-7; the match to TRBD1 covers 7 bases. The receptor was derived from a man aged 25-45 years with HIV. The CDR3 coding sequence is TGTGCCAGCTCACTAGACAGGGTAAAAGGCGAGCAGTACTTC. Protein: CASSLDRVKGEQYF. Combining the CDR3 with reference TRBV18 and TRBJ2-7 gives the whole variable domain NAGVMQNPRHLVRRRGQEARLRCSPMKGHSHVYWYRQLPEEGLKFMVYLQKENIIDESGMPKERFSAEFPKEGPSILRIQQVVRGDSAAYFCASSLDRVKGEQYFGPGTRLTVT.